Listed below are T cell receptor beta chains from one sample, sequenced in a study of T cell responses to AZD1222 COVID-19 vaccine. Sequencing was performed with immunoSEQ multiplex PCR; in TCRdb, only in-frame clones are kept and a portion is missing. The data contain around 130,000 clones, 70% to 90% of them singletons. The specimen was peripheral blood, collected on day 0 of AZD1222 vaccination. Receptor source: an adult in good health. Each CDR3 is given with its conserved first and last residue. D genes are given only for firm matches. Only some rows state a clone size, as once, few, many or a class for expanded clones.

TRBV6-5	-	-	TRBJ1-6	TGTGCCAGCAATGGACGGAGTCCTCCGACGGCACCCCTCCACTTT	CASNGRSPPTAPLHF
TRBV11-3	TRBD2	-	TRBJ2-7	TGTGCCAGCAGCTACACGACTGGGACTAGCGGGAACGAGCAGTACTTC	CASSYTTGTSGNEQYF
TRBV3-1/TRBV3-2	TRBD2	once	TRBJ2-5	TGTGCCAACACCCTGGGGGGGGAGCGGGAGGTAGTAAGGGAGACCCAGTACTTC	CANTLGGEREVVRETQYF
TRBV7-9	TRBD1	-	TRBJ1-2	TGTGCCAGCAGCCTCCGGGACAGCCCCTATGGCTACACCTTC	CASSLRDSPYGYTF
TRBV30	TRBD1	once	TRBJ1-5	TGTGCCTGGAGCCCCCAGGGGGCGGGGGATCAGCCCCAGCATTTT	CAWSPQGAGDQPQHF
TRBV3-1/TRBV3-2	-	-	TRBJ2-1	TGTGCCAGCAGCGGCACGGGGGTTAGGGATGAGCAGTTCTTC	CASSGTGVRDEQFF
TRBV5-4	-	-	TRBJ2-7	TGTGCCAGCAGCGCCGACAGGAACCCCCCCTACGAGCAGTACTTC	CASSADRNPPYEQYF
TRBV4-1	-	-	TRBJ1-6	TGCGCCAGCAGCCAAGAAGGTGGAGGGGAAGGATCACCCCTCCACTTT	CASSQEGGGEGSPLHF
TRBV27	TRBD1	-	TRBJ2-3	TGTGCCAGCAGTAGGGGGGGACAGGGATTCACAGATACGCAGTATTTT	CASSRGGQGFTDTQYF
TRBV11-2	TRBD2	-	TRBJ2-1	TGTGCCAGCAGCTGGACTAGCGGGAGTCACTATGAGCAGTTCTTC	CASSWTSGSHYEQFF
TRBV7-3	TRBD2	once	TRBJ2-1	TGTGCCAGCAGCCGTAGCGGGAGGACTTACAATGAGCAGTTCTTC	CASSRSGRTYNEQFF
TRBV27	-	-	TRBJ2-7	TGTGCCAGCGCCTACGAGCAGTACTTC	CASAYEQYF
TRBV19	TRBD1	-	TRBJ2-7	TGTGCCAGTAGTATAGGGCCCGAGACAGGGGGTCACGAGCAGTACTTC	CASSIGPETGGHEQYF
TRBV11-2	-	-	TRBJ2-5	TGTGCCAGCAGCTTTTTTGGTGGCAGGGGTGGAGAGACCCAGTACTTC	CASSFFGGRGGETQYF
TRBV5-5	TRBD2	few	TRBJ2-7	TGTGCCAGCAGCTTAATACCTAGCGGAACCTACGAGCAGTACTTC	CASSLIPSGTYEQYF
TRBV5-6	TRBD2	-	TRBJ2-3	TGTGCCAGCAGCCCCTTACTAGCGGGGGATGTTAGCACAGATACGCAGTATTTT	CASSPLLAGDVSTDTQYF
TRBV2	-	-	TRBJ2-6	TGTGCCAGCAGTGATTTCGGCCGGCAGGGGGGTAGCTCTGGGGCCAACGTCCTGACTTTC	CASSDFGRQGGSSGANVLTF